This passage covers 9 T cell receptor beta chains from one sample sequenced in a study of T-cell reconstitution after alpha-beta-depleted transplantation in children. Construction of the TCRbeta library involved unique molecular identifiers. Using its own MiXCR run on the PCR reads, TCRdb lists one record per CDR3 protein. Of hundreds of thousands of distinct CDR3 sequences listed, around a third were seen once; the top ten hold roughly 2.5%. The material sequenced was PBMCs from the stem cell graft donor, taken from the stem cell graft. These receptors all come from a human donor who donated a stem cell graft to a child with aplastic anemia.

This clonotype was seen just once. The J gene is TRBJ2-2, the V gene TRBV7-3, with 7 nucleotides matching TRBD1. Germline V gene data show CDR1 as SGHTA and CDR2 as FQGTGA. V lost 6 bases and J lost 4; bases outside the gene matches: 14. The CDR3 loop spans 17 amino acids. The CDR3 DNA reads TGTGCCAGCAGTCGAGCCTTAGACAGGGAGTCCACCGGGGAGCTGTTTTTT. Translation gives CASSRALDRESTGELFF.

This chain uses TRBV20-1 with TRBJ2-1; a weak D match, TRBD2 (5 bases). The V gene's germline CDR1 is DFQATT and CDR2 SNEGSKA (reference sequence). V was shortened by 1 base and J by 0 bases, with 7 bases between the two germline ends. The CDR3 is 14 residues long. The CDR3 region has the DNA TGCAGTGCTAGAGCGGACTCCTCCTACAATGAGCAGTTCTTC. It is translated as CSARADSSYNEQFF.

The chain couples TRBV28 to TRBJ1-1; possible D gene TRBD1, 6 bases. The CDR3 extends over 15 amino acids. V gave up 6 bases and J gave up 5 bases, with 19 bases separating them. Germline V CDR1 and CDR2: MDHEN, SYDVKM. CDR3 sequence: CASSPRTVKATEAFF. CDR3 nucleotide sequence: TGTGCCAGCAGCCCTCGGACAGTAAAGGCGACTGAAGCTTTCTTT.

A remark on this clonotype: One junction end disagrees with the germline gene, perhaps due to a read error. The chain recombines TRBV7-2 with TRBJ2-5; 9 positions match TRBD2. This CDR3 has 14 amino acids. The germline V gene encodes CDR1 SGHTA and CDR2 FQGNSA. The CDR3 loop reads CASRLAGVRETQYF. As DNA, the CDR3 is TGTGCCAGCAGGTTAGCGGGAGTCCGAGAGACCCAGTACTTC.

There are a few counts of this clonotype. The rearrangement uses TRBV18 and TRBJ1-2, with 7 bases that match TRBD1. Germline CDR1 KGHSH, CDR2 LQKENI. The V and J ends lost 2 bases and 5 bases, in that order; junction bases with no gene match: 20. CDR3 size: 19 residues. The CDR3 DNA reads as TGTGCCAGCTCACCAATGAGGGTCGAGCGGGACAGAAGCTTTTATGGCTACACCTTC. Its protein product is CASSPMRVERDRSFYGYTF.

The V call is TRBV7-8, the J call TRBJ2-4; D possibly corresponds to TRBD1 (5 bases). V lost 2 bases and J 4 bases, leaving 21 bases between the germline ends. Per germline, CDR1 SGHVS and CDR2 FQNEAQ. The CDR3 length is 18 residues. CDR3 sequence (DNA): TGTGCCAGCAGCTTAAGTGGACATACGGTTAGAGCAAAAAACATTCAGTACTTC. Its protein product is CASSLSGHTVRAKNIQYF.

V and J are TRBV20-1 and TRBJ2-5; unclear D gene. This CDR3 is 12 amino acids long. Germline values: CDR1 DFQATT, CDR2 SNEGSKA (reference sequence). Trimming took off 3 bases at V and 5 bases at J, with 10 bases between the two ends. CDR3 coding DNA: TGCAGTGCTAGTCCTCCCTCCGAGACCCAGTACTTC. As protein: CSASPPSETQYF.

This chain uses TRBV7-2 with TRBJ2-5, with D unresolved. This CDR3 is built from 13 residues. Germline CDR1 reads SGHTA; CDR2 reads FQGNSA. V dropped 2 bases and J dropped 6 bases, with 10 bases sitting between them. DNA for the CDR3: TGTGCCAGCAGCTTATTAAGTGGGAAGACCCAGTACTTC. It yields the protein CASSLLSGKTQYF.

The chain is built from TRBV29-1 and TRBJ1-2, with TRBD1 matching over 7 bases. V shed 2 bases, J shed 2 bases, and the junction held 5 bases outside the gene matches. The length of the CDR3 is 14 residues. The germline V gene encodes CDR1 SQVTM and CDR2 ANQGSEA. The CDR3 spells CSVERTGSNYGYTF. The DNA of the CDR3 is TGCAGCGTTGAAAGGACAGGATCCAACTATGGCTACACCTTC.